Listed below are T cell receptor beta chains from one sample, sequenced in a study of blood T cells in healthy people across ages. TCRdb used MiXCR to reprocess the 5' RACE reads, holding one entry per CDR3 protein. The data contain about 1.4 million distinct CDR3 sequences, 55% to 75% of them singletons. The sequenced sample was blood. The receptors were gathered from a man between 18 and 29 years old in good health. Each CDR3 is given with its conserved first and last residue. A D gene is named only where the DNA matches it firmly. A clone size is listed for some rows: how often the clone was seen (once, few, many), or a class if it is expanded.

>TRBJ2-6|TRBV27|few|NA
TGTGCCAGCAGTCCTTCTTGGGGAACTGGGGCCAACGTCCTGACTTTC
CASSPSWGTGANVLTF
>TRBJ2-7|TRBV25-1|NA|NA
TGTGCCAGCAGTGCAACCGGGGGGCTAACCGAGCAGTACTTC
CASSATGGLTEQYF
>TRBJ2-3|TRBV5-6|NA|TRBD2
TGTGCCAGCAGCTTGGGACTAGCGGGAGCGGTCACAGATACGCAGTATTTT
CASSLGLAGAVTDTQYF
>TRBJ1-1|TRBV7-9|once|NA
TGTGCCAGCAGCGATTCGCCCCGGTTCGGCACTGAAGCTTTCTTT
CASSDSPRFGTEAFF
>TRBJ2-4|TRBV24-1|few|NA
TGTGCCACCATAGGTCAGGGGTTAGCCAAAAACATTCAGTACTTC
CATIGQGLAKNIQYF
>TRBJ1-2|TRBV7-9|few|TRBD1
TGTGCCAGCAGCTCACCGGACAGGGGATACTATGGCTACACCTTC
CASSSPDRGYYGYTF
>TRBJ2-7|TRBV7-2|NA|TRBD2
TGTGCCAGCCGGATGACTAGCGGGAGTATCTACGAGCAGTACTTC
CASRMTSGSIYEQYF
>TRBJ1-5|TRBV9|few|NA
TGTGCCAGCAGCCCACTCGGGGGGTCAAGCAATCAGCCCCAGCATTTT
CASSPLGGSSNQPQHF
>TRBJ2-7|TRBV6-4|NA|NA
TGTGCCAGCAGCCCTTCTAAAGGTCTTTCGGATGAGCAGTACTTC
CASSPSKGLSDEQYF
>TRBJ2-1|TRBV4-3|NA|TRBD2
TGCGCCAGCAGCCAAGGAGGTTTATGGGGGACTAAAAACTCCAATGAGCAGTTCTTC
CASSQGGLWGTKNSNEQFF
>TRBJ2-5|TRBV12-3/TRBV12-4|NA|NA
TGTGCCAGCAGCAAAGGGGGTCCTCAAGAGACCCAGTACTTC
CASSKGGPQETQYF
>TRBJ2-4|TRBV28|NA|TRBD1
TGTGTCAGCAGTTTGGGGGGGACAGGGGATCCGTACTTC
CVSSLGGTGDPYF
>TRBJ2-4|TRBV20-1|NA|TRBD1
TGCAGTGCTAGGGGATTGTCCGGGACAGGGTTCCAAAACATTCAGTACTTC
CSARGLSGTGFQNIQYF